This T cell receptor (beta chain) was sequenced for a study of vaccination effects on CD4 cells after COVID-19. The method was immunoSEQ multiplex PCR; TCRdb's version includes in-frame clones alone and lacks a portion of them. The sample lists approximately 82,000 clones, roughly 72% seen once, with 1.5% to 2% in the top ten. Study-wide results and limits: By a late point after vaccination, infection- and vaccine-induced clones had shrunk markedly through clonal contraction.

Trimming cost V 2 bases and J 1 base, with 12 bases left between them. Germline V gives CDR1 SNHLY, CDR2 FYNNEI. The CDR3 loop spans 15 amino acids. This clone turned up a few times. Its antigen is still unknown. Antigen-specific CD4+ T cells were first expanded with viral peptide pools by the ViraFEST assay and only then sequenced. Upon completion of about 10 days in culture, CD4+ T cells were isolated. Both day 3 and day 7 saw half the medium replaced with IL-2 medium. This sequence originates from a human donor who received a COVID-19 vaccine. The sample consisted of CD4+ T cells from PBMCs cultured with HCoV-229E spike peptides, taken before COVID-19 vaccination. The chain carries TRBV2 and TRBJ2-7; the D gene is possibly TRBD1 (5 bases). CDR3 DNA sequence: TGTGCCAGCAGTGAATATGACAGCCTATCCTACGAGCAGTACGTC. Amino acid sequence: CASSEYDSLSYEQYV.